The present T cell receptor beta chain was sequenced within a study of blood T cells in healthy people across ages. Broader study findings: Total diversity from one million sequenced T cells was likely underestimated.

A word on this clonotype: Its antigen is not identified.

Per the germline V gene, CDR1 is SEHNR and CDR2 is FQNEAQ (reference sequence). The CDR3 runs to 16 residues. The V and J ends lost 1 base and 4 bases, in that order; junction bases with no gene match: 7. Then a second PCR, running roughly 7 to 11 cycles, was carried out with a sample-barcoded 5' primer and a J-beta primer mix. TCRdb reanalysed the 5' RACE reads using MiXCR and keeps one entry per CDR3 protein. The repertoire holds some 790,000 distinct CDR3 sequences, with roughly 26% as singletons. The gene calls are TRBV7-9 and TRBJ2-3, with 8 bases identical to TRBD1. Sequencing was performed on blood. This TCR was sampled from a woman older than 75 in good health. CDR3 DNA: TGTGCCAGCAGCTTAGGTTTGGGACAGGTTCCAGATACGCAGTATTTT. It encodes CASSLGLGQVPDTQYF.